Sequencing of this T cell receptor (beta chain) was carried out in a study of shared clonotypes between healthy human individuals (dated by TCRdb to 2020 to 2022). Context from the whole study: A couple of women and a few men aged 18 to 49 years were included in the cohort. For each donor, CD4 naive and CD4 memory were each given three plates, CD8 naive was given two plates, and CD8 memory was given one plate. To increase sequencing depth and limit assay-specific biases, TCR repertoire library preparation and sequencing were carried out by different laboratories using diverse techniques. To estimate repertoire size and how much clonotype sharing occurs between individuals, the study deeply sequenced the blood TCR repertoires of five healthy adults. Per donor, leukapheresis produced somewhere between about 0.9 and 9.5 billion PBMCs.

The donors were healthy, HIV-negative adults who had no recently reported acute infections or vaccinations. Only Caucasian adults living in Nashville, Tennessee, USA were represented among the donors. Magnetic negative selection was used to enrich CD4+ T cells, after which naive cells were positively selected on CD45RA and the negative fraction became the memory subset. Blood was obtained by leukapheresis, after which PBMCs were separated by Ficoll-Histopaque density gradient centrifugation and cryopreserved in liquid nitrogen vapor phase. Purity and quantity of every magnetically sorted T cell population were checked by analytical flow cytometry. Genomic DNA was isolated from each sorted fraction and quantified by UV absorbance on a Nanodrop 2000c. The germline V gene yields SGHVS for CDR1 and FQNEAQ for CDR2. From cysteine to phenylalanine, the CDR3 is 15 amino acids long. Left in the record is the CDR3 DNA by itself, 45 bases read in frame from the first base. V lost 5 bases and J lost 3 bases, and the count of bases not matched to a germline gene is 10.

Using the deep immunoSEQ assay, multiplex PCR amplified TCR CDR3 regions from genomic DNA. Extracted genomic DNA from each cell subset was distributed evenly across all wells of several immunoSEQ 96-well plates, and each plate was treated as a replicate. Each replicate PCR for sorted subsets received around 200 ng genomic DNA, equal to roughly 29,000 T cell genomes. The purified libraries were quantified using a Qubit 3.0 fluorometer, sized with a Bioanalyzer 2100, and then quantified again using the KAPA Library Quantification kit. Every immunoSEQ 96-well plate was sequenced on a dedicated single-read 150-cycle Illumina NextSeq 550 flow cell. Regarding the original processing steps: Because the immunoSEQ output included only junctional sequences and no quality scores, the filtering could not be the same as the filtering used for full-length reads. Sequences were annotated with PyIR, a Python wrapper for IgBLAST v1.9, using IMGT germline references to assign V/J genes and CDR3. Reads with weak V/J assignments (E-value above 1e-6), missing CDR3, stop codons, out-of-frame junctions, or ambiguous translated residues were removed. V3J clonotypes were defined as sequences sharing an identical inferred V gene, J gene, and CDR3 amino acid sequence. Percentage overlap between repertoires was calculated by dividing the number of shared unique clonotypes by the size of the smaller repertoire. Repertoire richness was assessed with RTK rarefaction, the Chao1 estimator, and Recon v2.1 estimates of unobserved clonotypes. Generation probabilities for all TCRbeta clonotypes obtained by the gDNA method from a few donors were computed using OLGA. Entries here come from immuneACCESS through TCRdb and include only in-frame sequences with V and J called. Some clones fail to appear in such tables; in the studies checked, an unresolved V gene covers under half of the shortfall, and the cause of the remainder is unknown. D and trimming were read from the DNA, whereas the V and J calls and clone size are those reported in that table. For this sample the table gives some 1.4 million clones, of which roughly 96% were detected only once. More than 0.9% of the sample comes from the top ten.

What the work shows at the level of the full study, not this receptor alone: Pairwise subsampling indicated that sequencing depth was expected to affect the degree of clonotype sharing among donors. Compared with non-shared clonotypes, the clonotypes found in all four sorted-subset donors had higher generation probabilities. The small number of donors limited the genetic and exposure-history diversity represented. Across a handful of donors, roughly 5.1% of naive CD4, roughly 3.8% of naive CD8, about 2% of memory CD4, and 0.3% to 0.45% of memory CD8 clonotypes were shared. Estimated clonotype richness was generally larger for naive than for memory subsets. Sampling was restricted to blood, and TCR repertoires in tissues likely differ from the TCR repertoires found in blood. Rarefaction of sorted-subset datasets indicated incomplete sequencing despite the large sequencing depth.

As concerns this clone: Its cognate antigen has yet to be identified. Qualities for individual bases were not recorded, and no much larger clone is one base off.

The sample comprised naive CD4+ T cells sorted from blood. Reading the label with the study, this specimen's cell subset or site is: CD45RA+ positively selected. The receptor was isolated from a man aged 30 to 39 in good health. The rearrangement joined TRBV7-8 to TRBJ2-7; 7 nucleotides in the junction match TRBD1. Here is the DNA: TGTGCCAGCAGCCGACGGTTAGACAGGGACTACGAGCAGTACTTC. Its protein reads: CASSRRLDRDYEQYF.